The TCR beta chain described here comes from a study of beta chain features in type 1 diabetes. The overall study: What patients shared with healthy donors was a similar profile of age, gender and cell yields.

This CDR3 has 17 residues. Trimming took 4 bases from V and 0 from J; bases not matched to a gene: 8. CDR1 is LGHNA, CDR2 YNFKEQ, per germline. Sequencing targeted expressed TCRB transcripts, as all isolated RNA had been reverse transcribed. The assay was immunoSEQ multiplex PCR, and TCRdb's table has in-frame clones only and misses some. The top ten clones hold roughly 0.45% of a sample with around 15,000 clones, 45% to 55% of them seen once. Sorted cells reached over 98% purity in every population. Study outcomes and limitations: TCRB repertoires of naive, central memory and Treg cells appeared more similar among patients than among healthy donors. Shortening of TCRB CDR3s, moderate but significant, appeared in all four CD4+ subsets of Type 1 diabetes patients.

This clone has more than one count but fewer than ten. Its specificity is unknown. The source of this sequence is a woman younger than 30 in good health. V usage is TRBV4-2 and J usage is TRBJ2-5, with TRBD2 identical over 10 bases. Material: stem cell memory CD4+ T cells from blood. Here the CDR3 DNA reads TGTGCCAGCAGCCGTACAGGGACTAGCGCCCACCAAGAGACCCAGTACTTC. Translation gives CASSRTGTSAHQETQYF.